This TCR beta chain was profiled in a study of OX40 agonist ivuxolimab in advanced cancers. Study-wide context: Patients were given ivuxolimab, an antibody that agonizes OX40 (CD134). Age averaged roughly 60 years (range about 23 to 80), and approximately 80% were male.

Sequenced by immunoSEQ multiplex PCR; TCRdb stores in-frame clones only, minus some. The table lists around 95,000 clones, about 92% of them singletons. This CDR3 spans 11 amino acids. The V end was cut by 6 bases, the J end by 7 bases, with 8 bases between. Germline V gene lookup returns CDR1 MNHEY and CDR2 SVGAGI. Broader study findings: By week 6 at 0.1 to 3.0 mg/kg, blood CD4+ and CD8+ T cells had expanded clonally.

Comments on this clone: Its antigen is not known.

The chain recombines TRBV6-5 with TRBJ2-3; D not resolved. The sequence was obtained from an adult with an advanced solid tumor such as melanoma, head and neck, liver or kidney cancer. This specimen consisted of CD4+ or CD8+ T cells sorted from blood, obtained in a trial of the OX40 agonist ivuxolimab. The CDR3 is CASRALYTQYF. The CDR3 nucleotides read TGTGCCAGCAGGGCCCTTTATACGCAGTATTTT.